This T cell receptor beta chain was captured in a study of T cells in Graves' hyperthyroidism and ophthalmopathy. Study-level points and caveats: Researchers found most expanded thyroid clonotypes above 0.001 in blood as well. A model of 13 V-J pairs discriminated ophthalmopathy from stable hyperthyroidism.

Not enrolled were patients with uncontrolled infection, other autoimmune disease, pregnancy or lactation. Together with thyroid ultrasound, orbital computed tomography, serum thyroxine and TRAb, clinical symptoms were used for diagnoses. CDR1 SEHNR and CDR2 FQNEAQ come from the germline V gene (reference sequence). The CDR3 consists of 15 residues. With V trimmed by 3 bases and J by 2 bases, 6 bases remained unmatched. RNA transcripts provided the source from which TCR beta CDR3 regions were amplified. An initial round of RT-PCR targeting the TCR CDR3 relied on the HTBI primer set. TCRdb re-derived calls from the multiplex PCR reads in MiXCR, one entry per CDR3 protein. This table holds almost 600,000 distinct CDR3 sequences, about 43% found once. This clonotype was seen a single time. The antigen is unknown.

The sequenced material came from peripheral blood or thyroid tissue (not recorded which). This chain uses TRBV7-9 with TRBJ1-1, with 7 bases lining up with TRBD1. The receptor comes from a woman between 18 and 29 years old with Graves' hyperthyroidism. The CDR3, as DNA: TGTGCCAGCAGCTTCCCGGACAGGCTTAACACTGAAGCTTTCTTT. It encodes CASSFPDRLNTEAFF.